This passage covers 14 T cell receptor beta chains from one sample sequenced in a study of cytomegalovirus exposure and HLA in healthy donors. The PCR ran on 60 Vbeta and 13 Jbeta primers. Using immunoSEQ multiplex PCR, the repertoire was profiled, and TCRdb retains in-frame clones only, with some absent. The sample holds just over 200,000 clones, 82% seen once. The sequenced sample was PBMCs. The receptors were gathered from a woman in her forties in good health and CMV-seronegative.

The V and J genes are TRBV2 and TRBJ2-7, with 12 bases aligning to TRBD2. This CDR3 region has 16 residues. With V trimmed by 6 bases and J by 3 bases, 9 bases remained unmatched. Germline V gene lookup returns CDR1 SNHLY and CDR2 FYNNEI. DNA for the CDR3: TGTGCCAGCAGGACTAGCGGGAGTAATTTGGACTACGAGCAGTACTTC. This sequence encodes CASRTSGSNLDYEQYF.

The CDR3: CASSLGLAEVEQYF. DNA of the CDR3: TGTGCCAGCAGTTTGGGACTAGCGGAGGTCGAGCAGTACTTC. The chain couples TRBV27 to TRBJ2-7, with TRBD2 identical over 11 bases. After removal of 3 bases from V and 6 bases from J, the junction contained 4 bases not matched to a gene. Looked up from germline, CDR1 is MNHEY and CDR2 is SMNVEV (reference sequence). CDR3 size: 14 residues.

As DNA, the CDR3 is TGTGCCAGCAGTTTAACTAAGAATCAGCCCCAGCATTTT. This codes for CASSLTKNQPQHF. The chain has TRBV27 and TRBJ1-5; D uncertain. This CDR3 comprises 13 residues. Germline CDR1 reads MNHEY; CDR2 reads SMNVEV (reference sequence). V lost 2 bases, J lost 4 bases, and 6 bases lay in between.

The V call is TRBV11-2, the J call TRBJ2-7, with 7 bases lining up with TRBD2. Germline CDR1 SGHAT, CDR2 FQNNGV. J lost 1 base, V lost 4 bases, and 16 bases had no gene match. The CDR3 is 18 amino acids. The DNA of the CDR3 is TGTGCCAGCAGCTCCTTAGGGAGGGCTCGAGGGGTTTCCTACGAGCAGTACTTC. Translated, it gives CASSSLGRARGVSYEQYF.

This clone was observed a handful of times. CDR3 in DNA: TGTGCCAGCAGTTACTCCGGCGGGAACCACAATGAGCAGTTCTTC. Residues: CASSYSGGNHNEQFF. The genes are TRBV6-5 and TRBJ2-1; weak D call: TRBD2 (6 bases). The CDR3 consists of 15 residues. Germline-derived CDR1 and CDR2 are MNHEY and SVGAGI. The V end was cut by 0 bases, the J end by 5 bases, with 11 bases between.

V is TRBV19 and J is TRBJ1-5; 7 bases are a match to TRBD1. The ends lost 6 bases at V and 6 bases at J; junction bases unmatched: 8. The CDR3 contains 14 residues. Germline V gives CDR1 LNHDA, CDR2 SQIVND (reference sequence). This CDR3 is CASSLKQGPQPQHF. The CDR3 DNA is TGTGCCAGTAGCCTTAAACAGGGGCCTCAGCCCCAGCATTTT.

V and J are TRBV6-5 and TRBJ2-7; possibly TRBD2 for D (5 bases). The germline V and J ends were trimmed by 5 bases and 5 bases, with 19 bases remaining between them. CDR3 size: 15 residues. Germline values: CDR1 MNHEY, CDR2 SVGAGI. CDR3 amino acids: CASSSRRREDHEQYF. The CDR3 DNA follows: TGTGCCAGCAGTAGTCGCCGCCGGGAAGACCACGAGCAGTACTTC.

The chain couples TRBV6-6 to TRBJ1-2; D not certain. In germline, CDR1 is MNHNY, CDR2 SVGAGI (reference sequence). This CDR3 spans 14 amino acids. Trimming cost V 6 bases and J 2 bases, with 13 bases left between them. The CDR3 nucleotides are TGTGCCAGCAGCGCTCCAATCGGGAACTATGGCTACACCTTC. Its translation is CASSAPIGNYGYTF.

The rearrangement links TRBV5-1 to TRBJ1-3; D perhaps matches TRBD1 (5 bases). Germline CDR1 and CDR2: SGHRS and YFSETQ. This CDR3 comprises 13 residues. V was shortened by 4 bases and J by 6 bases, with 11 bases between the two germline ends. The CDR3 DNA is TGCGCCAGCAGCCCGGACAATGCAAACACCATATATTTT. It codes for CASSPDNANTIYF.

This chain links TRBV6-5 with TRBJ2-6; D remains ambiguous. Between the trimmed V and J ends, which lost 8 bases and 0 bases, there was a span of 8 bases. The germline V gene has CDR1 MNHEY and CDR2 SVGAGI. The CDR3 totals 14 residues. CDR3 in amino acids: CASQRGSGANVLTF. In nucleotides, the CDR3 is TGTGCCAGCCAGAGAGGCTCTGGGGCCAACGTCCTGACTTTC.

The chain carries TRBV5-6 and TRBJ2-3; 11 nucleotides line up with TRBD2. V gave up 3 bases and J gave up 2 bases; unmatched junction bases: 5. The CDR3 has 16 residues. CDR1 SGHDT and CDR2 YYEEEE come from the germline V gene. CDR3 sequence reads: CASSSTTSGVTDTQYF. The CDR3 DNA follows: TGTGCCAGCAGCTCAACGACTAGCGGGGTCACAGATACGCAGTATTTT.

This clone was counted a single time. CDR3 region: CASRGGLYNEQFF. CDR3 coding DNA: TGTGCCAGCAGGGGGGGGCTGTACAATGAGCAGTTCTTC. The chain is built from TRBV6-1 and TRBJ2-1; tentatively, D is TRBD2 (7 bases). Trimming left V 6 bases short and J 4 bases short, with 10 bases between. The CDR3 is 13 residues long. Germline V lookup: CDR1 MNHNS, CDR2 SASEGT.

V usage is TRBV6-5 and J usage is TRBJ1-1, with TRBD1 as a possible D gene (6 bases). Per germline, CDR1 MNHEY and CDR2 SVGAGI. V gave up 4 bases and J gave up 1 base, with 10 bases separating them. The CDR3 consists of 14 residues. For the CDR3, the DNA is TGTGCCAGCAGTTCGCCGGGACAGAACACTGAAGCTTTCTTT. Residues: CASSSPGQNTEAFF.

This clone has just one count. The genes are TRBV6-4 and TRBJ1-5; 9 bases match TRBD1. This CDR3 comprises 16 residues. V was clipped by 3 bases and J by 2 bases; unmatched bases: 5. CDR1 and CDR2 (germline): MRHNA, SNTAGT. CDR3 amino acids: CASSETRQGGNQPQHF. The CDR3 DNA follows: TGTGCCAGCAGTGAAACCAGACAGGGGGGCAATCAGCCCCAGCATTTT.